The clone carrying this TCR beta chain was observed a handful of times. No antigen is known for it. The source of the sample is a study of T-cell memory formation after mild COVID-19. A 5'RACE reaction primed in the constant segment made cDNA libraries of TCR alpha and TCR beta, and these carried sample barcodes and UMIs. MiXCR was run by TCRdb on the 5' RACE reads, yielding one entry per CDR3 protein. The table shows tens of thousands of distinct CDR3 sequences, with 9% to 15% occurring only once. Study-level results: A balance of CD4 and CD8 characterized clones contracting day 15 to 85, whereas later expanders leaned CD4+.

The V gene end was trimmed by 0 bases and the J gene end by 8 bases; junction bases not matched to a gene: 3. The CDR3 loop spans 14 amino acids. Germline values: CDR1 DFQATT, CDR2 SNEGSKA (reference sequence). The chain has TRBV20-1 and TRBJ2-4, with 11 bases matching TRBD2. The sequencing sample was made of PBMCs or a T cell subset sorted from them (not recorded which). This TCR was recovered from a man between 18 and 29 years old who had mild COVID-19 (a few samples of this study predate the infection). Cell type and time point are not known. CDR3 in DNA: TGCAGTGCTAGAGATCTAGCGGGGGGTCACATTCAGTACTTC. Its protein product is CSARDLAGGHIQYF.